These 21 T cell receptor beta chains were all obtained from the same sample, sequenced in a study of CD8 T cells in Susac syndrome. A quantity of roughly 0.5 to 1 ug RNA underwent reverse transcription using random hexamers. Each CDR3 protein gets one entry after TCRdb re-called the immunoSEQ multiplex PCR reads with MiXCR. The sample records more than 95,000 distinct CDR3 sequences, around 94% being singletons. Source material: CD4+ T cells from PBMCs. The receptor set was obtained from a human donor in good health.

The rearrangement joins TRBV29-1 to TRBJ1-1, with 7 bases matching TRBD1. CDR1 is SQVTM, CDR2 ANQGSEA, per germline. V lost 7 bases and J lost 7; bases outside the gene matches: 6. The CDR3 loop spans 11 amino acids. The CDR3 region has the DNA TGCAGCGCAGGGGGGACGGGTGAAGCTTTCTTT. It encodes CSAGGTGEAFF.

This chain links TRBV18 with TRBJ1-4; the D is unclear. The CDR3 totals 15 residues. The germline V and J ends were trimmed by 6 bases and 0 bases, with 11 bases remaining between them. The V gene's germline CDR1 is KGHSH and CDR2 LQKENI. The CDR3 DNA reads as TGTGCCAGCTCCCTTACGTATGCAACTAATGAAAAACTGTTTTTT. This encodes CASSLTYATNEKLFF.

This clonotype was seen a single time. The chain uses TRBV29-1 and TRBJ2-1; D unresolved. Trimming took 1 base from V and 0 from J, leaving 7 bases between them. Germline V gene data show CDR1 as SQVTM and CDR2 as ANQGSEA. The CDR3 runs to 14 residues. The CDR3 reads CSVEGQSSYNEQFF. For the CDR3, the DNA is TGCAGCGTTGAAGGACAAAGCTCCTACAATGAGCAGTTCTTC.

Here the CDR3 reads CASIPRDRGKTEAFF. The CDR3 DNA follows: TGTGCCAGCATCCCTCGGGACAGGGGGAAGACTGAAGCTTTCTTT. The chain joins TRBV7-9 to TRBJ1-1; TRBD1 matches at 11 bases. CDR1 and CDR2 from the germline V gene are SEHNR and FQNEAQ (reference sequence). Unmatched junction bases numbered 9, after V lost 7 bases and J lost 5 bases. The CDR3 is 15 amino acids.

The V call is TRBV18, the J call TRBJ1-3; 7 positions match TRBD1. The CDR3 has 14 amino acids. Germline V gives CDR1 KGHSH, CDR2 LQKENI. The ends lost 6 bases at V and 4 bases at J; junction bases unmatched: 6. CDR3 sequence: CASSSGQAGNTIYF. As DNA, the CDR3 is TGTGCCAGCTCTTCCGGACAGGCGGGAAACACCATATATTTT.

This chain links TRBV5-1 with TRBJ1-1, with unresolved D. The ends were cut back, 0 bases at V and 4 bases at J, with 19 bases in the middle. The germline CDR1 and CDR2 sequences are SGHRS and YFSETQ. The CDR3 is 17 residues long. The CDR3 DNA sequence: TGCGCCAGCAGCTTGGCCTTGGAGGGAAGGTTTGCCACTGAAGCTTTCTTT. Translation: CASSLALEGRFATEAFF.

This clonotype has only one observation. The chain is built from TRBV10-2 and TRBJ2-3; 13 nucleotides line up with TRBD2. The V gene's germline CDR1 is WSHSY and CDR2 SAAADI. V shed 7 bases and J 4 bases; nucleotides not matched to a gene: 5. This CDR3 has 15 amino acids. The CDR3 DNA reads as TGCGCCAGCACCCAACTAGCGGGAGGGCCAGATACGCAGTATTTT. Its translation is CASTQLAGGPDTQYF.

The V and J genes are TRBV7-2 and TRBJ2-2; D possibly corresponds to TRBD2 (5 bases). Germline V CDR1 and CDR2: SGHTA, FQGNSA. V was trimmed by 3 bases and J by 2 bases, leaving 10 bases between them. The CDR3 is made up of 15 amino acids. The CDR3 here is CASSLVAGNTGELFF. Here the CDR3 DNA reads TGTGCCAGCAGCTTGGTGGCGGGCAACACCGGGGAGCTGTTTTTT.

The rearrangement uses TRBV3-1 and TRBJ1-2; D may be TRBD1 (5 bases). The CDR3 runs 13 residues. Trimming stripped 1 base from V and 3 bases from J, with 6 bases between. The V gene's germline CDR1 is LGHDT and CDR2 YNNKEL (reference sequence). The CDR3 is CASSQGQHYGYTF. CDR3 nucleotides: TGTGCCAGCAGCCAAGGACAGCACTATGGCTACACCTTC.

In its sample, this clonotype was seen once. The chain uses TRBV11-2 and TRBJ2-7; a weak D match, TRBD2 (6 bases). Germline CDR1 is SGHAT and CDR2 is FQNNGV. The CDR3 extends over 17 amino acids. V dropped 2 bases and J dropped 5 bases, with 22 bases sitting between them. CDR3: CASSLTRTNRLVHEQYF. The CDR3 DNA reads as TGTGCCAGCAGCTTAACCCGTACCAATAGACTAGTCCACGAGCAGTACTTC.

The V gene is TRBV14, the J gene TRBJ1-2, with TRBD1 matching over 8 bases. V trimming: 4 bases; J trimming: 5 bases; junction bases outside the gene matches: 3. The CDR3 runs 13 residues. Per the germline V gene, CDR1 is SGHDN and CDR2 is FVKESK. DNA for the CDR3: TGTGCCAGCAGCCGGACAGGGATTTATGGCTACACCTTC. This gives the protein CASSRTGIYGYTF.

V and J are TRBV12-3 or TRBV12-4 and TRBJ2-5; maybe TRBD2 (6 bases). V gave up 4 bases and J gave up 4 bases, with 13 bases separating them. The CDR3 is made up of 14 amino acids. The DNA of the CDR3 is TGTGCCAGCAGTTCACCTGGGAGGAGAGAGACCCAGTACTTC. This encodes CASSSPGRRETQYF.

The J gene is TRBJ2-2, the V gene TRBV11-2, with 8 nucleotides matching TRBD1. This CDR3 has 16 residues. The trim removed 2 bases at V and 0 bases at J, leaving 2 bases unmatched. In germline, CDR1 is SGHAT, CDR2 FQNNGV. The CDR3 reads CASSLQGAANTGELFF. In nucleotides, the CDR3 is TGTGCCAGCAGCTTACAGGGGGCCGCGAACACCGGGGAGCTGTTTTTT.

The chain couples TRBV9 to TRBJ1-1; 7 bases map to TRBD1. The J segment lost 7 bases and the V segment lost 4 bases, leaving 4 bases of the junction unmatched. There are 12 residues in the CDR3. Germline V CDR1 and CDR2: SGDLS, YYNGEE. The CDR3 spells CASSFTGDEAFF. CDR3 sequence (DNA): TGTGCCAGCAGCTTCACAGGGGATGAAGCTTTCTTT.

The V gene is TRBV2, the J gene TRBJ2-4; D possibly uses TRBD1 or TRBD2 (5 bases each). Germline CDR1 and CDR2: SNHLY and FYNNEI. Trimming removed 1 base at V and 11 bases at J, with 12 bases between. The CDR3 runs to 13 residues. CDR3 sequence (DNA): TGTGCCAGCAGTGAAGGGACTCGAGGGGTTCAGTACTTC. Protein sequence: CASSEGTRGVQYF. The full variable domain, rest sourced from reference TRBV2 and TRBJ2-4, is EPEVTQTPSHQVTQMGQEVILRCVPISNHLYFYWYRQILGQKVEFLVSFYNNEISEKSEIFDDQFSVERPDGSNFTLKIRSTKLEDSAMYFCASSEGTRGVQYFGAGTRLSVL.

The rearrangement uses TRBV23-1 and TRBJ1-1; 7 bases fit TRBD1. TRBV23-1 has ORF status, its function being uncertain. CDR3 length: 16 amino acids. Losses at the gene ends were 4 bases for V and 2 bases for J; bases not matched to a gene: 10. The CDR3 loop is CASSRSDRSHNTEAFF. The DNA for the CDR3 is TGCGCCAGCAGTCGATCGGACAGGTCACACAACACTGAAGCTTTCTTT.

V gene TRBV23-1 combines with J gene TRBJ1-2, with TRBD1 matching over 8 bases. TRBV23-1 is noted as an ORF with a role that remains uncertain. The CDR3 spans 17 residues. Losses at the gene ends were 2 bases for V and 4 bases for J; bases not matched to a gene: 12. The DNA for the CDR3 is TGCGCCAGCAGTCAAAAGCCCCCAAGACAGGGGACCTATGGCTACACCTTC. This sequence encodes CASSQKPPRQGTYGYTF.

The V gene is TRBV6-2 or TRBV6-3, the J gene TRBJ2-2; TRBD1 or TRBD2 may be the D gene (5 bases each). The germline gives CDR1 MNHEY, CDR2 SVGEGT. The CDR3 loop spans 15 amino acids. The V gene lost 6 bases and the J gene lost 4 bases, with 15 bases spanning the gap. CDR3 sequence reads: CASSWDGGFTGELFF. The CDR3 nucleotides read TGTGCCAGCAGCTGGGATGGGGGATTCACCGGGGAGCTGTTTTTT.

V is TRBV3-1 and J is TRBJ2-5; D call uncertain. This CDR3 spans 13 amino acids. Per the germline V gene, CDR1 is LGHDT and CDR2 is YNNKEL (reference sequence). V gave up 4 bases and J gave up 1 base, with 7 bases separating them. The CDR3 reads CASSLRVQETQYF. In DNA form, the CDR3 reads TGTGCCAGCAGCCTTCGGGTCCAAGAGACCCAGTACTTC.

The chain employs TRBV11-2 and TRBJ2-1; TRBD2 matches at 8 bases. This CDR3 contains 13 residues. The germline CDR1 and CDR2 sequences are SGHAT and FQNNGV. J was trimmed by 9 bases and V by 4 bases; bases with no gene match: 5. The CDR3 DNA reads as TGTGCCAGCAGCTCTCGACTAGCGAGTGAGCAGTTCTTC. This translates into CASSSRLASEQFF.

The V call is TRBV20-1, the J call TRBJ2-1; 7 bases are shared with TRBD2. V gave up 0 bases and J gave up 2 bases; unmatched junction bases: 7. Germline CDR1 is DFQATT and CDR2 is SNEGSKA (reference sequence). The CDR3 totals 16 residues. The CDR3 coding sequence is TGCAGTGCTAGAGATCTCGCTAGCGGAGCCTACAATGAGCAGTTCTTC. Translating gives CSARDLASGAYNEQFF.